This is a list of T cell receptor beta chains from one sample in a study of blood T cells in healthy people across ages. One entry per CDR3 protein, called by TCRdb with MiXCR from the 5' RACE reads. The sample has 900,000 to 950,000 distinct CDR3 sequences, about 29% seen once; the top ten hold 9.5% to 13%. These data also formed part of another study, on T cells of mothers and their children.

Source material: blood. These receptors were collected from a woman aged 40-49 years in good health. Each CDR3 is given with its conserved first and last residue. Each record gives: V gene, J gene, clone size, D gene, CDR3 protein, CDR3 DNA. D genes are given only for firm matches. Some rows have no size entry. The others give once, few or many, or a class for an expanded clone.

>TRBV6-5|TRBJ1-1|.|.
CASSTAIFLLNTEAFF
TGTGCCAGTTCGACAGCCATCTTTCTCCTTAACACTGAAGCTTTCTTT
>TRBV5-6|TRBJ1-5|few|.
CASSRGAGVNQPQHF
TGTGCCAGCAGCAGGGGGGCGGGGGTCAATCAGCCCCAGCATTTT
>TRBV5-1|TRBJ2-7|.|TRBD1
CASSVQGQDHDEQYF
TGCGCCAGCAGCGTCCAGGGACAGGATCACGACGAGCAGTACTTC
>TRBV3-1|TRBJ2-3|few|.
CASSPQSLMTQYF
TGTGCCAGCAGCCCACAATCCCTTATGACGCAGTATTTT
>TRBV6-5|TRBJ1-2|many|.
CASRGPVPSYTF
TGTGCCAGCAGGGGCCCCGTTCCTAGCTACACCTTC
>TRBV4-1|TRBJ2-7|.|TRBD1
CASSQDYRGSEQYF
TGCGCCAGCAGCCAAGATTACAGGGGGAGCGAGCAGTACTTC
>TRBV12-3/TRBV12-4|TRBJ2-3|.|TRBD2
CASSLPSGGLKRTDMEYF
TGTGCCAGCAGTTTACCGAGCGGGGGATTAAAGAGAACAGATATGGAGTATTTT
>TRBV7-2|TRBJ2-6|.|TRBD1
CANNPVTGGRSGANVLTF
TGTGCCAACAACCCAGTGACAGGGGGCCGCTCTGGGGCCAACGTCCTGACTTTC
>TRBV20-1|TRBJ2-2|.|.
CSAPREFELFF
TGCAGTGCTCCCCGCGAGTTTGAGCTGTTTTTT
>TRBV27|TRBJ1-2|many|TRBD1
CASSLFGQDGYTF
TGTGCCAGCAGTTTATTCGGACAGGATGGCTACACCTTC
>TRBV20-1|TRBJ2-1|few|TRBD2
CSAPRWASGGLQEQFF
TGCAGTGCTCCCCGTTGGGCGTCGGGGGGGCTGCAAGAGCAGTTCTTC
>TRBV3-1|TRBJ2-7|.|.
CASSQGGGGRDYEQYF
TGTGCCAGCAGCCAAGGAGGAGGAGGAAGGGACTACGAGCAGTACTTC
>TRBV11-2|TRBJ2-3|.|TRBD1
CASSPPPLGTVTDTQYF
TGTGCCAGCAGCCCCCCCCCACTCGGGACAGTAACAGATACGCAGTATTTT
>TRBV5-1|TRBJ2-4|.|.
CASSYQGLEEEQYF
TGCGCCAGCAGCTACCAGGGGTTAGAGGAAGAGCAGTACTTC
>TRBV4-1|TRBJ2-1|many|TRBD1
CASSQGLLRDRYNEQFF
TGCGCCAGCAGCCAAGGCTTACTCCGGGACAGATACAATGAGCAGTTCTTC
>TRBV20-1|TRBJ2-5|.|TRBD2
CSAEGLAGAQETQYF
TGCAGTGCTGAGGGACTAGCGGGAGCCCAAGAGACCCAGTACTTC
>TRBV7-9|TRBJ2-7|.|.
CASSSGKLGGASYEQYF
TGTGCCAGCAGCTCCGGCAAGTTGGGGGGGGCCTCCTACGAGCAGTACTTC
>TRBV2|TRBJ2-3|few|TRBD2
CASKTSGGRTDTQYF
TGTGCCAGCAAGACTAGCGGGGGAAGGACAGATACGCAGTATTTT
>TRBV9|TRBJ2-1|many|TRBD2
CASTFSGGRAGFNEQFF
TGTGCCAGCACGTTCAGCGGGGGGCGAGCGGGTTTCAATGAGCAGTTCTTC
>TRBV5-6|TRBJ1-2|.|.
CASSFTPVDGYTF
TGTGCCAGCAGCTTCACCCCGGTGGATGGCTACACCTTC
>TRBV18|TRBJ2-4|.|TRBD2
CASSLMGGTAGGGQYF
TGTGCCAGCTCACTCATGGGCGGGACTGCGGGAGGGGGGCAGTACTTC
>TRBV28|TRBJ2-5|many|.
CASSFLRQRGQGGSPETQYF
TGTGCCAGCAGTTTCCTACGTCAGCGGGGGCAGGGGGGTTCTCCGGAGACCCAGTACTTC
>TRBV5-4|TRBJ2-1|many|TRBD2
CASSLAKGLAGINEQFF
TGTGCCAGCAGCTTGGCCAAGGGACTAGCGGGGATTAATGAGCAGTTCTTC
>TRBV29-1|TRBJ1-2|.|TRBD1
CSVEGQGADYGYTF
TGCAGCGTTGAGGGGCAGGGGGCGGACTATGGCTACACCTTC
>TRBV4-1|TRBJ1-2|few|.
CASSQVVINYDYTF
TGCGCCAGCAGCCAAGTAGTAATCAACTATGACTACACCTTC
>TRBV6-2/TRBV6-3|TRBJ2-5|many|TRBD2
CASSTTSGGAGKTQYF
TGTGCCAGCAGCACGACTAGCGGGGGGGCCGGAAAGACCCAGTACTTC
>TRBV28|TRBJ1-1|.|.
CASITSGATEALF
TGTGCCAGCATTACCTCAGGGGCCACTGAAGCTCTCTTT
>TRBV19|TRBJ2-3|.|.
CASSIGGSSYTQYF
TGTGCCAGTAGTATAGGAGGGTCTTCATATACGCAGTATTTT
>TRBV28|TRBJ1-2|.|.
CASLPGTGKVGYTF
TGTGCCAGCTTGCCCGGGACGGGGAAAGTTGGCTACACCTTC
>TRBV11-3|TRBJ2-1|many|.
CASSPGGNSYNEQFF
TGTGCCAGCAGCCCTGGGGGGAACTCCTACAATGAGCAGTTCTTC